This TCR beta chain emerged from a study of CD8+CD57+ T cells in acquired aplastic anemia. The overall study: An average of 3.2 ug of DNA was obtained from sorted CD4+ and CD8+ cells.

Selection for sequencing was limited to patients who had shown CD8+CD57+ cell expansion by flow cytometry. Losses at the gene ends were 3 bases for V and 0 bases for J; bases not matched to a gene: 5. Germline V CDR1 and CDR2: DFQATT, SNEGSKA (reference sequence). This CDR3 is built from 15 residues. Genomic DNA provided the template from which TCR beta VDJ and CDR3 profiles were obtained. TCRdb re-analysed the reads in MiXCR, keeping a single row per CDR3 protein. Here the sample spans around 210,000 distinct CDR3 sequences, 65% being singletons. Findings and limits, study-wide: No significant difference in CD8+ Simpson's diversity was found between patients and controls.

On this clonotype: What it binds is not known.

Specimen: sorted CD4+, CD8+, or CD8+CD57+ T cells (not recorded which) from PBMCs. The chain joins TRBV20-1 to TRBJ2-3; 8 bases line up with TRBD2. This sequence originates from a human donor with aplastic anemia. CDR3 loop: CSASLTSGSTDTQYF. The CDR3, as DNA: TGCAGTGCTAGTCTAACTAGCGGTAGCACAGATACGCAGTATTTT.